The 24 T cell receptor beta chains below come from one sample, sequenced in a study of metastatic and nonmetastatic thyroid tumors. The entire patient cohort was treatment-naive prior to thyroid surgery. MiXCR was used by TCRdb to re-call the PCR reads. The table has a few thousand clones, around a sixth seen once. The specimen was adjacent normal tissue. The source is a female donor with papillary thyroid cancer or a benign thyroid nodule (not recorded which). Some clones in this sample may be carry-over from other donors' samples.

A remark on this clone: Mismatch with germline at one junction end may stem from a read error. The J gene is TRBJ2-2, the V gene TRBV6-1; 7 nucleotides align to TRBD1. The CDR3 consists of 14 residues. Germline CDR1 is MNHNS and CDR2 is SASEGT. DNA of the CDR3: TGTGCCAGCATTGTTACAGGGGACACCTGGGAGCTGTTTTTT. This sequence encodes CASIVTGDTWELFF.

This clone rates as medium-sized. This sequence joins TRBV10-3 and TRBJ2-1; TRBD1 aligns across 8 bases. Germline V gene data show CDR1 as ENHRY and CDR2 as SYGVKD. J gave up 5 bases and V 6 bases, and 9 bases lay outside the gene matches. The CDR3 length is 15 residues. CDR3 DNA sequence: TGTGCCATCAGGCTGGCGGACAGGGCTAACAATGAGCAGTTCTTC. It specifies CAIRLADRANNEQFF.

This chain uses TRBV6-4 with TRBJ1-6, with 9 positions matching TRBD1. With 5 bases clipped from V and 10 bases from J, the junction kept 9 bases outside the gene matches. The CDR3 runs to 15 residues. Germline V lookup: CDR1 MRHNA, CDR2 SNTAGT. In nucleotides, the CDR3 is TGTGCCAGCAGTTTCACTACGGACAGGGGCTCACCCCTCCACTTT. Translated: CASSFTTDRGSPLHF.

In its sample, this clone was seen many times. The chain joins TRBV5-6 to TRBJ2-7; TRBD1 matches at 7 bases. This CDR3 contains 15 residues. The ends lost 0 bases at V and 2 bases at J; junction bases unmatched: 5. Germline V lookup: CDR1 SGHDT, CDR2 YYEEEE. DNA for the CDR3: TGTGCCAGCAGCTTGGTGCTAGGGGGCCCCTACGAGCAGTACTTC. Protein product: CASSLVLGGPYEQYF.

The V gene is TRBV27, the J gene TRBJ1-1, with unresolved D. V lost 4 bases to trimming and J lost 2 bases, with 17 bases between them. CDR1 is MNHEY and CDR2 is SMNVEV in the germline V gene (reference sequence). CDR3 length: 16 amino acids. CDR3 coding DNA: TGTGCCAGCAGTTCTAGGCTCAACCCCATTAACACTGAAGCTTTCTTT. This sequence encodes CASSSRLNPINTEAFF.

Relative to its sample, this clone is medium-sized. The genes are TRBV10-3 and TRBJ1-6, with D perhaps TRBD1 (6 bases). Germline CDR1 and CDR2: ENHRY and SYGVKD. Trimming pared 2 bases from V and 7 bases from J, leaving 12 bases between. The CDR3 is 15 amino acids. The chain's CDR3 is CAISERGQPNSPLHF. Here the CDR3 DNA reads TGTGCCATCAGTGAGCGGGGACAACCCAATTCACCCCTCCACTTT.

This clone was counted a few times. The chain employs TRBV6-1 and TRBJ2-5; 9 nucleotides agree with TRBD2. In germline, CDR1 is MNHNS, CDR2 SASEGT. The CDR3 is 16 residues long. The V segment lost 5 bases and the J segment 5 bases; nucleotides outside the gene matches: 12. As DNA, the CDR3 is TGTGCCAGCAGTCCTTCTGCGGGAGGGGTCACGGAGACCCAGTACTTC. It yields the protein CASSPSAGGVTETQYF.

The V and J genes are TRBV5-1 and TRBJ1-4, with D uncertain. Looked up from germline, CDR1 is SGHRS and CDR2 is YFSETQ. CDR3 length: 13 amino acids. With 4 bases removed from V and 5 bases from J, the gap between germline ends came to 9 bases. The CDR3 loop is CASSAGRNEKLFF. In DNA, the CDR3 is TGCGCCAGCAGCGCGGGGAGGAATGAAAAACTGTTTTTT.

The gene calls are TRBV20-1 and TRBJ1-2, with a weak D call TRBD1 (6 bases). The CDR3 sequence is 17 residues long. Trimming removed 6 bases from V and 9 bases from J, with 32 bases in between. Per the germline V gene, CDR1 is DFQATT and CDR2 is SNEGSKA (reference sequence). The CDR3 bases are TGCAGTGCCCCCTCGCTGTACAGGGTCGCGACTCTGTGGAGCTACACCTTC. This codes for CSAPSLYRVATLWSYTF.

This clone is judged large. The sample carries other DNA sequences with the same CDR3. V is TRBV6-1 and J is TRBJ1-2, with TRBD1 matching 8 bases. The germline V gene has CDR1 MNHNS and CDR2 SASEGT. The J segment lost 6 bases and the V segment lost 1 base, leaving 10 bases of the junction unmatched. CDR3 length: 16 residues. CDR3 amino acids: CASSEGGQGEVHGYTF. Here the CDR3 DNA reads TGTGCCAGCAGTGAAGGAGGACAGGGTGAAGTCCATGGCTACACCTTC.

By share, this clone ranks as medium-sized. This chain joins TRBV7-8 and TRBJ2-1, with 9 bases matching TRBD1. The CDR3 is made up of 13 amino acids. Germline CDR1 reads SGHVS; CDR2 reads FQNEAQ. V trimming: 4 bases; J trimming: 8 bases; junction bases outside the gene matches: 3. CDR3 coding DNA: TGTGCCAGCAGCTGGGACAGGGCGGATGAGCAGTTCTTC. Protein: CASSWDRADEQFF.

Within the sample, this clone is medium-sized. V and J are TRBV28 and TRBJ1-2; D is unclear. This CDR3 is built from 15 residues. Trimming pared 5 bases from V and 0 bases from J, leaving 13 bases between. The germline CDR1 and CDR2 sequences are MDHEN and SYDVKM. The CDR3 region is CASSPPRQANYGYTF. The CDR3 nucleotides read TGTGCCAGCAGTCCGCCCAGGCAAGCTAACTATGGCTACACCTTC.

In its sample, this clone was seen many times. Just one base apart from a much larger clone, this may be a read error. The sample has other DNA sequences that encode this CDR3 too. The CDR3 DNA is TGCAGTGCCGTTTTGATACAGGCCCTGAACACCGAAGCTTTCTTT. Its protein product is CSAVLIQALNTEAFF. The V gene is TRBV20-1, the J gene TRBJ1-1; possibly TRBD1 for D (5 bases). Germline loops: CDR1 DFQATT, CDR2 SNEGSKA (reference sequence). The CDR3 sequence is 15 residues long.

By share of the sample, this clone is medium-sized. Mismatch with germline at one junction end may stem from a read error. The J gene is TRBJ2-2, the V gene TRBV28; TRBD1 aligns across 7 bases. The germline V gene has CDR1 MDHEN and CDR2 SYDVKM. The CDR3 covers 19 residues. CDR3 region: CDSSLIGGEGAGTTGELFF. The CDR3 DNA follows: TGTGACAGCAGTTTAATTGGAGGTGAGGGGGCAGGAACCACCGGGGAGCTGTTTTTT.

In its sample, this clone was seen many times. A read error may account for a junction end that differs from germline. At the DNA level, this CDR3 is encoded by other sequences in the same sample as well. The rearrangement links TRBV5-5 to TRBJ2-3; 8 bases agree with TRBD2. The CDR3 sequence is 13 residues long. Per germline, CDR1 SGHKS and CDR2 YYEKEE (reference sequence). The chain's CDR3 is CASSYSGGDTQYF. The DNA of the CDR3 is TGTGCCAGCAGCTACAGCGGGGGAGATACGCAATATTTT.

This clone was detected a few times. The V and J genes are TRBV28 and TRBJ2-3; D possibly corresponds to TRBD1 (5 bases). V lost 3 bases and J 1 base, leaving 8 bases between the germline ends. From germline, CDR1 is MDHEN and CDR2 SYDVKM. This CDR3 is built from 14 residues. The DNA for the CDR3 is TGTGCCAGCAGTTTGGGCAGGGGCACAGATACGCAGTATTTT. Protein sequence: CASSLGRGTDTQYF.

Within the sample, this clone is medium-sized. The genes are TRBV7-9 and TRBJ2-1; no firm D call. CDR1 is SEHNR, CDR2 FQNEAQ, per germline (reference sequence). Trimming cost V 2 bases and J 10 bases, with 9 bases left between them. This CDR3 spans 12 amino acids. CDR3 loop: CASSLSPWEQFF. The CDR3 nucleotides are TGTGCCAGCAGCTTAAGCCCCTGGGAGCAGTTCTTC.

This clone has a count of ten or more. The V and J genes are TRBV20-1 and TRBJ2-5; 7 bases map to TRBD2. CDR3 length equals 14 residues. CDR1 is DFQATT and CDR2 is SNEGSKA in the germline V gene (reference sequence). J lost 3 bases, V lost 1 base, and 5 bases had no gene match. CDR3 sequence reads: CSARGRTSEETQYF. Here the CDR3 DNA reads TGCAGTGCTAGAGGTCGTACTAGCGAAGAGACCCAGTACTTC.

This chain joins TRBV20-1 and TRBJ2-7, with D tentatively TRBD1 (5 bases). V lost 1 base and J 6 bases, leaving 16 bases between the germline ends. In germline, CDR1 is DFQATT, CDR2 SNEGSKA (reference sequence). The CDR3 contains 14 residues. The CDR3 protein is CSARVAGMGLEQYF. In DNA, the CDR3 is TGCAGTGCTAGAGTGGCAGGGATGGGGCTCGAGCAGTACTTC.

This clone qualifies as medium-sized (0.01 to 0.1%). The rearrangement uses TRBV10-2 and TRBJ2-1; no reliable D call. The CDR3 loop spans 14 amino acids. Between the trimmed V and J ends, which lost 7 bases and 2 bases, there was a span of 12 bases. Germline V gene sequence: CDR1 WSHSY, CDR2 SAAADI. For the CDR3, the DNA is TGCGCCAGCAAAGGGAACCGGGCCTACAATGAGCAGTTCTTC. Translated: CASKGNRAYNEQFF.

The rearrangement links TRBV9 to TRBJ1-1; a weak D match, TRBD1 (6 bases). Per germline, CDR1 SGDLS and CDR2 YYNGEE. The CDR3 consists of 15 residues. Trimming took 0 bases from V and 9 from J, leaving 18 bases between them. For the CDR3, the DNA is TGTGCCAGCAGCGTAGAGGGCAGGGGATCGTCCCAAGCTTTCTTT. Its protein product is CASSVEGRGSSQAFF.

CDR3 residues: CAWSFTGGATDTQYF. CDR3 sequence (DNA): TGTGCCTGGAGCTTTACAGGGGGCGCCACAGATACGCAGTATTTT. The chain joins TRBV30 to TRBJ2-3; 9 positions agree with TRBD1. Germline CDR1 GTSNPN, CDR2 SVGIG (reference sequence). The V segment lost 3 bases and the J segment 2 bases; nucleotides outside the gene matches: 6. CDR3 length: 15 residues.

By sample fraction, this clone is medium-sized. The CDR3 loop is CAIFDSAYNEQFF. In DNA form, the CDR3 reads TGTGCCATCTTCGACAGTGCATACAATGAGCAGTTCTTC. The chain is built from TRBV2 and TRBJ2-1, with D possibly matching TRBD1 (5 bases). The CDR3 runs to 13 residues. Trimming left V 10 bases short and J 4 bases short, with 14 bases between. Per germline, CDR1 SNHLY and CDR2 FYNNEI.

By frequency in the sample, this clone is medium-sized. V gene TRBV28 combines with J gene TRBJ2-6, with TRBD2 matching over 7 bases. This CDR3 contains 16 residues. CDR1 and CDR2 (germline): MDHEN, SYDVKM. V lost 6 bases, J lost 0 bases, and 5 bases stayed unmatched. The CDR3 reads CASSQPSGSGANVLTF. The CDR3 DNA is TGTGCCAGCAGCCAACCTAGCGGCTCTGGGGCCAACGTCCTGACTTTC.